Presented here are 11 T cell receptor beta chains from one specimen sequenced in a study of Ad26.COV2.S vaccination and SARS-CoV-2 variants. Using immunoSEQ multiplex PCR, the repertoire was profiled, and TCRdb retains in-frame clones only, with some absent. In the table there are about 420,000 clones, around nine tenths of which are singletons. Indicated treatment: 15 to 20 received Ad26.COV2.S at low or high dose, single or two shots; several received placebo; per-sample allocation not given. Samples analyzed were those drawn on day 63 after the first vaccine or placebo injection. This sample comprised peripheral blood, obtained in a trial of Ad26.COV2.S vaccine versus placebo. These receptor sequences come from a person between 18 and 65 years old who received the Ad26.COV2.S COVID-19 vaccine or a placebo.

Concerning this clone itself: Other DNA sequences in this specimen translate into the identical CDR3. This sequence joins TRBV5-5 and TRBJ2-7; 11 bases are shared with TRBD1. Germline-derived CDR1 and CDR2 are SGHKS and YYEKEE (reference sequence). CDR3 length: 14 amino acids. After removal of 2 bases from V and 5 bases from J, the junction contained 3 bases not matched to a gene. DNA for the CDR3: TGTGCCAGCAGCTTAGGACAGGGGGCGGACGAGCAGTACTTC. It translates to CASSLGQGADEQYF.

The genes are TRBV3-1 (or the pseudogene TRBV3-2) and TRBJ2-7; tentative D call: TRBD1 (6 bases). Germline CDR1 is LGHDT and CDR2 is YNNKEL (reference sequence). The CDR3 is 15 amino acids. Between the trimmed V and J ends, which lost 2 bases and 6 bases, there was a span of 17 bases. The CDR3 spells CASSQNHRVPGEQYF. The CDR3 DNA sequence: TGTGCCAGCAGCCAAAATCACAGGGTGCCGGGCGAGCAGTACTTC.

CDR3 in amino acids: CASSEVWGGYGYTF. The CDR3 DNA follows: TGTGCCAGCAGTGAAGTTTGGGGGGGCTATGGCTACACCTTC. V and J are TRBV6-1 and TRBJ1-2; maybe TRBD1 (5 bases). V gave up 1 base and J gave up 4 bases, with 10 bases separating them. This CDR3 region has 14 residues. Germline CDR1 is MNHNS and CDR2 is SASEGT.

A word on this clone: This specimen includes other DNA sequences encoding the same CDR3. The chain recombines TRBV4-3 with TRBJ2-7; TRBD2 aligns across 9 bases. J gave up 1 base and V 1 base, and 2 bases lay outside the gene matches. Germline V gene sequence: CDR1 LGHNA, CDR2 YSLEER. CDR3 size: 15 residues. The CDR3 sequence is CASSQVRGGSYEQYF. The CDR3 nucleotides are TGCGCCAGCAGCCAAGTGCGGGGGGGGTCCTACGAGCAGTACTTC.

The chain has TRBV7-3 and TRBJ2-1; TRBD2 matches 13 bases. The germline V gene encodes CDR1 SGHTA and CDR2 FQGTGA. V lost 0 bases, J lost 7 bases, and 6 bases stayed unmatched. This CDR3 is built from 17 residues. The CDR3 reads CASSLTSRLAGGNEQFF. CDR3 bases: TGTGCCAGCAGCTTAACATCACGACTAGCGGGGGGAAATGAGCAGTTCTTC.

V is TRBV12-3 or TRBV12-4 and J is TRBJ2-2; D may be TRBD1 (5 bases). The length of the CDR3 is 13 residues. V was pared by 8 bases and J by 1 base, with 8 bases between. The CDR3 reads CASSQGNTGELFF. In DNA, the CDR3 is TGTGCCAGCTCCCAGGGGAACACCGGGGAGCTGTTTTTT.

The chain uses TRBV9 and TRBJ2-5; 10 bases are a match to TRBD2. The CDR3 loop spans 15 amino acids. V was clipped by 4 bases and J by 5 bases; unmatched bases: 8. Germline CDR1 is SGDLS and CDR2 is YYNGEE. CDR3 sequence: CASSKAGGRRETQYF. CDR3 nucleotide sequence: TGTGCCAGCAGCAAAGCGGGGGGGCGACGGGAGACCCAGTACTTC.

V usage is TRBV28 and J usage is TRBJ2-6; D might be TRBD1 (6 bases). Trimming removed 7 bases at V and 3 bases at J, with 13 bases between. CDR1 is MDHEN, CDR2 SYDVKM, per germline. The CDR3 is 15 residues long. CDR3 protein: CASTERGGGANVLTF. The CDR3 nucleotides read TGTGCCAGCACCGAAAGAGGGGGTGGGGCCAACGTCCTGACTTTC.

This chain connects TRBV28 to TRBJ2-2; 7 bases map to TRBD1. Germline CDR1 is MDHEN and CDR2 is SYDVKM. After removal of 8 bases from V and 5 bases from J, the junction contained 8 bases not matched to a gene. The CDR3 length is 14 residues. CDR3: CASGTGQVTGELFF. In DNA, the CDR3 is TGTGCCAGCGGTACAGGACAGGTTACCGGGGAGCTGTTTTTT.

Only a few counts were recorded for this clone. The chain recombines TRBV5-4 with TRBJ2-7; possible D gene TRBD1, 6 bases. V gave up 0 bases and J gave up 0 bases, with 7 bases separating them. The length of the CDR3 is 14 residues. CDR1 and CDR2 from the germline V gene are SGHNT and YYREEE (reference sequence). The CDR3 sequence is CASSLEGGSYEQYF. The CDR3, as DNA: TGTGCCAGCAGCTTGGAAGGGGGCTCCTACGAGCAGTACTTC.

This sequence joins TRBV7-6 and TRBJ1-4, with D perhaps matching TRBD1 (5 bases). The CDR3 totals 14 residues. V dropped 4 bases and J dropped 13 bases, with 19 bases sitting between them. Germline V lookup: CDR1 SGHVS, CDR2 FNYEAQ. Here the CDR3 reads CASSSPGPQMALFF. The CDR3, as DNA: TGTGCCAGCAGCTCACCGGGACCGCAGATGGCACTGTTTTTT. Filled out from reference TRBV7-6 and TRBJ1-4, the complete variable domain reads GAGVSQSPRYKVTKRGQDVALRCDPISGHVSLYWYRQALGQGPEFLTYFNYEAQQDKSGLPNDRFSAERPEGSISTLTIQRTEQRDSAMYRCASSSPGPQMALFFGSGTQLSVL.